A single T cell receptor beta chain is shown here with its context. Its binding antigen is unknown. No base qualities exist here, and no much larger clone lies one base off it. Germline trimming: 3 bases from V, 0 bases from J; junction bases outside gene matches: 3. Measured from the cysteine to the phenylalanine, the CDR3 is 15 residues long. CDR3 DNA is the only sequence kept; it has 45 bases, read in frame from the first base. Via the germline V gene, CDR1 is MGHRA and CDR2 YSYEKL. The library was made by PCR. DNA from cultured CD4+ T cells was subjected to TCR sequencing with the Oncomine TCR Beta short-read assay at the Johns Hopkins FTIC core. Genomic DNA was extracted from the cultured CD4+ T cells with the QIAamp micro DNA kit. Oncomine TCR Beta libraries from cultured CD4+ T cells were pooled with unique dual indexes and sequenced on an Illumina iSeq 100. The original methods were these. Non-productive sequences were filtered out, and CDR3s that did not start with C, did not end with F or W, or were shorter than 7 amino acids were discarded. Antigen-specific clonotypes were identified using the MANAFEST web application through comparison of peptide-stimulated wells with reference and other culture wells. An FDR below 0.05, an odds ratio above 5, and a productive frequency above 0.1% in at least two of three replicate wells were required for clones to be considered positive. A clonotype was classed as cross-reactive if the clonotype showed significant expansion both in SARS-CoV-2 spike wells and in at least one common cold coronavirus spike condition. Levenshtein distances (stringdist) and unrooted phylogenetic trees (ape) in R version 3.6.1 were used to assess CDR3 homology. In-frame beta chains were kept once TCRdb had trimmed the public reads at Q25 with fastp and called clones with MiXCR. Rows with a matching CDR3 protein are joined into one entry that keeps the most common DNA and genes. In this record, the V and J calls reflect TCRdb's handling and not the investigators' own analysis. The sample profile shows 15,000 to 20,000 distinct CDR3 sequences; around 29% of them were found once. The ten biggest clones cover approximately 14% of the sample.

This record belongs to a study of vaccination and CD4 T cells after COVID-19 (dated by TCRdb to between 2020 and 2023). In the study overall: Convalescent patients had a positive SARS-CoV-2 result on nasal swab PCR, and of these patients, several had mild disease and one had severe disease. Six males and four females were included in the convalescent cohort, with two Hispanic individuals, seven Caucasians, two Asians and one multiracial person represented. Participants received two doses of either the Pfizer-BioNTech BNT162b2 vaccine (n=8) or the Moderna mRNA-1273 vaccine (n=2). Post-COVID blood samples were collected from convalescent patients a median of about 92 days after diagnosis, with a range of about 30 to 161 days. Post-vaccine blood samples were taken a median of around 70 days after the second vaccine dose, with a range of 14 to 241 days. The cultures were stimulated with overlapping spike peptide pools from SARS-CoV-2 and from the common cold coronaviruses HCoV-NL63, HCoV-OC43 and HCoV-229E. As controls, cultures received a CEFX viral epitope pool (the positive control), an HIV-1 Nef peptide pool (the negative control), or no peptide at all. The spike-specific CD4+ TCR repertoire was compared before and after mRNA vaccination in over 9 COVID-19 convalescent patients and several infection-naive healthy vaccine recipients. What the research found in general, with its limitations: Relatively few convalescent patients were included in the study, and early timepoints after natural infection were not analyzed. Among the post-vaccine SARS-CoV-2-reactive clones in convalescent patients, a median approximately 90% showed up only after vaccination, which suggests vaccine-specific priming. Of the vaccine-specific clones found in convalescent patients, nearly all (304 of 307) were mono-reactive for SARS-CoV-2 spike instead of being cross-reactive with common cold coronaviruses. The median count of SARS-CoV-2-reactive clonotypes went up from some 23 after infection to about 41 after vaccination, although the change was not significant.

Taken with the paper, the label for treatment or condition translates to: 10-day PBMC culture with coronavirus spike peptide pools or control peptides (ViraFEST assay). The study used the ViraFEST assay, which expanded antigen-specific T cells with peptide pools and then identified expanded clonotypes by TCR sequencing. The convalescent patients' positive SARS-CoV-2 PCR tests fell between March and December 2020, which was before the Alpha, Beta and Delta variants emerged in the United States. Roughly 2.1 million PBMCs per well were cultured in IMDM with approximately 5.5% human AB serum and roughly 9.3 IU/ml IL-2, plus 10 ug/ml peptide pools. Half of the culture medium was replaced with fresh IL-2-containing medium on days 3 and 7. After roughly 9 days of culture, CD4+ T cells were isolated by negative selection with the EasySep CD4+ T cell isolation kit. Ficoll-Paque Plus gradient centrifugation was used to isolate PBMCs from whole blood, and the isolated PBMCs were then either used fresh or cryopreserved at -140C. Each culture condition was generally run in triplicate wells.

Recombination linked TRBV4-1 to TRBJ2-7, and TRBD1 matches 9 of the central bases. Sequenced sample: cultured CD4+ T cells from blood. This clonotype was sampled from a human donor with COVID-19. The DNA is TGCGCCAGCAGCCACCGGGACAGGGACTCCTACGAGCAGTACTTC. This gives the protein CASSHRDRDSYEQYF.